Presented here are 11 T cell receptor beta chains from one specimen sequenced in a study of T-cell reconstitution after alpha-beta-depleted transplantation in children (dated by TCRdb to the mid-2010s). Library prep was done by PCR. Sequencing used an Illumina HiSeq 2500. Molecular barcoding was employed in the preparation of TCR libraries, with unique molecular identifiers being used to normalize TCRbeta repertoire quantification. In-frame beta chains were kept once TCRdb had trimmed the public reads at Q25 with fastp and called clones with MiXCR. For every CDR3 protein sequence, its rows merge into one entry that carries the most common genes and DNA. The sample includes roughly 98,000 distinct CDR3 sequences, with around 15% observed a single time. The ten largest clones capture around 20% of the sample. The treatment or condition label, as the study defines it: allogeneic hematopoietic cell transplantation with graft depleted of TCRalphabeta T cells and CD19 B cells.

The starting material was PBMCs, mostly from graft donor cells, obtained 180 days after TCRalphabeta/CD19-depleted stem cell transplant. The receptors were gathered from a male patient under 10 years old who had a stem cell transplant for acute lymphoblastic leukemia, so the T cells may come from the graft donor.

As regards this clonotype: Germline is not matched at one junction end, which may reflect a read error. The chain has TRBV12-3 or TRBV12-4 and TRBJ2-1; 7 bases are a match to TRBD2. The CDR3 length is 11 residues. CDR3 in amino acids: CASLEGRVLRF. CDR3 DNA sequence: TGTGCCAGCTTGGAGGGGAGGGTGCTTAGGTTC.

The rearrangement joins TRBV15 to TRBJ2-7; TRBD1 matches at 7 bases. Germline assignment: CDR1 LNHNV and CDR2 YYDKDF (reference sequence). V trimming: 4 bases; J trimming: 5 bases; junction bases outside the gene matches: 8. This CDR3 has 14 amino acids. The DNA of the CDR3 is TGTGCCACCAGCATAAGACAGGGTTCCAACGAGCAGTACTTC. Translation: CATSIRQGSNEQYF. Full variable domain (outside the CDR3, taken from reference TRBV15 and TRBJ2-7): DAMVIQNPRYQVTQFGKPVTLSCSQTLNHNVMYWYQQKSSQAPKLLFHYYDKDFNNEADTPDNFQSRRPNTSFCFLDIRSPGLGDTAMYLCATSIRQGSNEQYFGPGTRLTVT.

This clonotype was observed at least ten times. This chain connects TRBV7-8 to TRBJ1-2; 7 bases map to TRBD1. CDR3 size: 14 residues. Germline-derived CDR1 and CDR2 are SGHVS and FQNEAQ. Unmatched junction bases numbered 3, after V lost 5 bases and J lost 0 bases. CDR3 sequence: CASSQTGTNYGYTF. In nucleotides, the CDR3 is TGTGCCAGCAGCCAGACAGGGACTAACTATGGCTACACCTTC.

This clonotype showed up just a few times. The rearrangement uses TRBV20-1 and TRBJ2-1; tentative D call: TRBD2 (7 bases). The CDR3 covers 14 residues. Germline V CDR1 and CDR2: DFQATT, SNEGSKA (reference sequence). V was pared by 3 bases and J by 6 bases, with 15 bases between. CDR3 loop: CSASSQGRVNEQFF. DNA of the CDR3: TGCAGTGCTAGTTCTCAGGGGAGGGTCAATGAGCAGTTCTTC.

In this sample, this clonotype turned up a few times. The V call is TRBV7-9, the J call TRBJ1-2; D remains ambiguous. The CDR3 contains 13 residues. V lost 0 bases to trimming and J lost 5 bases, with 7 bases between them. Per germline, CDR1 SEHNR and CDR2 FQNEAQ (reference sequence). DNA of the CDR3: TGTGCCAGCAGCTTAGCGGCGGATTATGGCTACACCTTC. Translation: CASSLAADYGYTF. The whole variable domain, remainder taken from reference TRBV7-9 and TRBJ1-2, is DTGVSQNPRHKITKRGQNVTFRCDPISEHNRLYWYRQTLGQGPEFLTYFQNEAQLEKSRLLSDRFSAERPKGSFSTLEIQRTEQGDSAMYLCASSLAADYGYTFGSGTRLTVV.

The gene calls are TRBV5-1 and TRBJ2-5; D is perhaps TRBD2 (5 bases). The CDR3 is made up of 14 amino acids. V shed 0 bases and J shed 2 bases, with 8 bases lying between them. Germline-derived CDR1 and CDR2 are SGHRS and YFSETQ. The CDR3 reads CASSLGEGQETQYF. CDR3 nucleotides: TGCGCCAGCAGCTTGGGTGAGGGTCAAGAGACCCAGTACTTC.

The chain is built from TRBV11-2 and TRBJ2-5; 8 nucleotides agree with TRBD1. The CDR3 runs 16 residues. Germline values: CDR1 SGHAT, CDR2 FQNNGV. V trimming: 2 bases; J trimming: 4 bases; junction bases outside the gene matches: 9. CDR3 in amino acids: CASSLYGQGNRETQYF. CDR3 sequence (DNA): TGTGCCAGCAGCTTATACGGACAGGGTAATAGAGAGACCCAGTACTTC.

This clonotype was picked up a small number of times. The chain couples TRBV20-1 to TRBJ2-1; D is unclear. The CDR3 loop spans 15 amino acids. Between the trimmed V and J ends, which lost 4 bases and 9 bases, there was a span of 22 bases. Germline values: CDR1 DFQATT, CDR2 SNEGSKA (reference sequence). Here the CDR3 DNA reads TGCAGTGCTACCCTTAAAGCGAAATCGGCCGGTGAGCAGTTCTTC. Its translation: CSATLKAKSAGEQFF.

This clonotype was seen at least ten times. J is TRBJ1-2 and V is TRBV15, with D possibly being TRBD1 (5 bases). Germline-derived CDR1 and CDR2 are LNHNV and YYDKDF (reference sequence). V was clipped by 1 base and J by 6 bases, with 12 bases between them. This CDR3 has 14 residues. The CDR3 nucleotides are TGTGCCACCAGCAGAGGGGGGGAATGGAATGGCTACACCTTC. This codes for CATSRGGEWNGYTF.

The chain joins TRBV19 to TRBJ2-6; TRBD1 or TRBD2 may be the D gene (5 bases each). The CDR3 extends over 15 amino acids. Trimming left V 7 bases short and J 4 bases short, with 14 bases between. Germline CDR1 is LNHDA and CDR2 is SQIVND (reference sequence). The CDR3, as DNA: TGTGCCAGTACCGGCATCGGGGCAGGGGCCAACGTCCTGACTTTC. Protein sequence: CASTGIGAGANVLTF.

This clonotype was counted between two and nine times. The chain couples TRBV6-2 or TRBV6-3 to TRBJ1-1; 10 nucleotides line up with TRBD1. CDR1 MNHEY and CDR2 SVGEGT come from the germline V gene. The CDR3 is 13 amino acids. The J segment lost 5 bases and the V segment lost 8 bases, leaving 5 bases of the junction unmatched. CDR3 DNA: TGTGCCAGCTTGACAGGGGGCTGGACTGAAGCTTTCTTT. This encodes CASLTGGWTEAFF.